The clone carrying this TCR beta chain was counted many times. Its antigen is as yet unknown. The time point: pre-sensitization, week 0. Treatment indicated: therapeutic diphenylcyclopropenone sensitization with weekly scalp DPC. This record comes from a study of human T cells and chemical hapten exposure. Study in general: On about 2 cm by about 2 cm of upper inner arm skin, sensitization was performed with 2% DPC.

Study findings and constraints: The donor cohort had alopecia, so its immune response may not match that of healthy people.

TCRdb re-analysed the RACE reads in MiXCR, keeping a single row per CDR3 protein. The sample includes roughly 110,000 distinct CDR3 sequences, 9.5% to 15% of them seen just once. The ends were cut back, 4 bases at V and 7 bases at J, with 19 bases in the middle. The CDR3 covers 15 residues. Germline lookup yields CDR1 SQVTM and CDR2 ANQGSEA. This sequence was found in a woman between 50 and 59 years old with alopecia areata. Some clones in this sample may be carry-over from other donors' samples. This rearrangement joins TRBV29-1 to TRBJ2-2, with D perhaps matching TRBD1 or TRBD2 (5 bases each). Sample: whole blood, taken in connection with sensitization to the hapten diphenylcyclopropenone (DPC). For the CDR3, the DNA is TGCAGCGTTGGGGGCTCGGGGCAGGGCGACGGGGAGCTGTTTTTT. Protein sequence: CSVGGSGQGDGELFF.